The present T cell receptor beta chain was sequenced within a study of blood T cell repertoires in COVID-19 (dated by TCRdb to between 2020 and 2021). Broadly, across the study: The collaborator samples originated in the United States, Italy and Spain and spanned the acute and convalescent phases of COVID-19. The prospective study material was composed of cDNA or gDNA derived from T cells, B-cell-depleted T cells, or PBMCs. Deeply sampled blood TCRbeta repertoires from subjects exposed to, actively infected with, or recovered from COVID-19 were included in the dataset. A freely available public database, intended as a resource for researchers studying the immune response to SARS-CoV-2, is where the repertoires were released. The samples were drawn from two sources: the first 160 participants of the ongoing ImmuneRACE study, and fewer than 1,500 subjects contributed by 6 global collaborators. A de-identified subject ID, COVID-19 status, age in years and sex were almost always included in the sample metadata. HLA class I and class II types, where available, came from metadata supplied by the sample provider rather than from assay-based typing.

Study-level results and caveats: The amount of clinical and demographic metadata varied by source and participant and was provided uncurated.

The immunoSEQ Assay, a bias-controlled multiplex PCR, was used to amplify TCRbeta CDR3 regions from genomic DNA. The authors' analysis ran thus. The number of nucleated cells in each sample was estimated by amplification of reference gene primers within the assay. To quantify the absolute abundance of each unique TCRbeta CDR3 rearrangement, sequence reads were collapsed and filtered. For each sample, productive Simpson clonality was calculated as the square root of Simpson's diversity index over productive rearrangements. What TCRdb holds here is the immuneACCESS table cut down to in-frame rearrangements. Part of the clones is not present; checked against another copy, under half of the missing clones reflect an unresolved V gene, and the others are unexplained. V and J calls and clone size are copied from that table; D and trimming were computed from the DNA. The sample table lists tens of thousands of clones, 70% to 80% of them with a count of one. The ten most abundant clones make up approximately 5% of the sample.

Collaborating institutions collected whole blood in K2EDTA tubes following their own protocols. For TCRbeta analysis, collaborators shipped samples as frozen whole blood, isolated PBMCs, or DNA extracted from either of those sample types. This clone was observed a handful of times. This clone's antigen is unknown. Base qualities were left out, and no much larger clone turns up one base away. CDR1 SGHRS and CDR2 YFSETQ are derived from the germline V gene. Relative to germline, V is missing 0 bases and J is missing 4 bases, with 3 bases of the junction outside any gene match. Taken from cysteine to phenylalanine, the CDR3 has 14 residues. The sequence is cut down to CDR3 DNA, 42 bases in frame from base 1.

The receptor's source is a woman of 80 years or more with active or convalescent COVID-19. Recombination linked TRBV5-1 to TRBJ2-7, with 8 middle bases fitting TRBD1. What was sequenced was peripheral blood. For the CDR3, the sequence is CASSLDRGIYEQYF. At the DNA level, the sequence is TGCGCCAGCAGCTTGGACAGGGGGATTTACGAGCAGTACTTC.